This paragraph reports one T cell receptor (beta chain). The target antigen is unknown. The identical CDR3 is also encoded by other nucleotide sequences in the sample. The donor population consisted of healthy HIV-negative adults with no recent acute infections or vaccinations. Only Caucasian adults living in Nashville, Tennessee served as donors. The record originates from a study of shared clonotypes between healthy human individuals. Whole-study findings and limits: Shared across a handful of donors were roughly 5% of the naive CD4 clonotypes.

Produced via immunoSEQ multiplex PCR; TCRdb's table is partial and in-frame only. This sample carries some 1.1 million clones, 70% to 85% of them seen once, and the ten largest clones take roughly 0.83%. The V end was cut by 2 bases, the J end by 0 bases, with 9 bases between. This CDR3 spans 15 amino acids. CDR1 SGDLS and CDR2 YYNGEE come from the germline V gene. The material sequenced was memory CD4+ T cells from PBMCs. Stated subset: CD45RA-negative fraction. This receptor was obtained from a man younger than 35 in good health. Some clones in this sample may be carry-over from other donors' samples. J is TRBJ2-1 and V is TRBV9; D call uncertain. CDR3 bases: TGTGCCAGCAGCGTTGGTGTGAGCTCCTACAATGAGCAGTTCTTC. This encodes CASSVGVSSYNEQFF.